The rows below give T cell receptor beta chains drawn from one sample of a study of blood T cell repertoires in COVID-19. The data were produced by immunoSEQ multiplex PCR, yet TCRdb's version contains in-frame clones alone and is incomplete. Among 63,000 or so clones listed, roughly 82% were seen once. Specimen: peripheral blood. These receptors originate from a man at least 80 years old with active COVID-19. Each CDR3 is given with its conserved first and last residue. Each record gives: V gene, J gene, clone size, CDR3 protein. Clone size is given for some rows only: seen once, a few or many times, or a class if the clone is expanded.

v_call: TRBV20-1
j_call: TRBJ1-5
clone_size: NA
cdr3_aa: CSASQAGSYSNQPQHF

v_call: TRBV5-8
j_call: TRBJ1-1
clone_size: NA
cdr3_aa: CASSALGHHNTEAFF

v_call: TRBV3-1/TRBV3-2
j_call: TRBJ2-5
clone_size: NA
cdr3_aa: CASSPRQGAGTQYF

v_call: TRBV19
j_call: TRBJ1-5
clone_size: NA
cdr3_aa: CASSYGVSGDQPQHF

v_call: TRBV14
j_call: TRBJ1-1
clone_size: few
cdr3_aa: CASSQEVLWDMNTEAFF

v_call: TRBV4-2
j_call: TRBJ2-6
clone_size: NA
cdr3_aa: CASSTERRTGSHSGANVLTF

v_call: TRBV7-9
j_call: TRBJ2-3
clone_size: NA
cdr3_aa: CASSLGVGQGSTDTQYF

v_call: TRBV2
j_call: TRBJ2-7
clone_size: NA
cdr3_aa: CASSVGSLVPEQYF

v_call: TRBV10-3
j_call: TRBJ2-1
clone_size: NA
cdr3_aa: CATFPTSGSSYNEQFF

v_call: TRBV5-8
j_call: TRBJ2-7
clone_size: NA
cdr3_aa: CASTMIGLREEQYF

v_call: TRBV7-9
j_call: TRBJ2-7
clone_size: NA
cdr3_aa: CASSSAGDEQYF

v_call: TRBV9
j_call: TRBJ2-7
clone_size: NA
cdr3_aa: CASSRGSGGGSYEQYF

v_call: TRBV20-1
j_call: TRBJ2-5
clone_size: NA
cdr3_aa: CSVTRGETQYF

v_call: TRBV27
j_call: TRBJ2-1
clone_size: NA
cdr3_aa: CASSLRGSSYNEQFF

v_call: TRBV4-1
j_call: TRBJ1-5
clone_size: NA
cdr3_aa: CASSLTAGRGDQPQHF

v_call: TRBV19
j_call: TRBJ1-2
clone_size: NA
cdr3_aa: CASSIAGHANYGYTF

v_call: TRBV3-1/TRBV3-2
j_call: TRBJ2-7
clone_size: NA
cdr3_aa: CASSHLAVLLEQYF

v_call: TRBV6-5
j_call: TRBJ2-7
clone_size: once
cdr3_aa: CASSWRTSGGYEQYF

v_call: TRBV11-1
j_call: TRBJ1-3
clone_size: NA
cdr3_aa: CASSSENFGNTIYF

v_call: TRBV7-8
j_call: TRBJ2-7
clone_size: NA
cdr3_aa: CASSLRGEGSYEQYF

v_call: TRBV11-2
j_call: TRBJ2-5
clone_size: NA
cdr3_aa: CASSPSGRGETQYF

v_call: TRBV30
j_call: TRBJ2-1
clone_size: NA
cdr3_aa: CAWTRGGSYNEQFF

v_call: TRBV28
j_call: TRBJ2-7
clone_size: NA
cdr3_aa: CASSKGGSESYEQYF

v_call: TRBV28
j_call: TRBJ1-5
clone_size: NA
cdr3_aa: CASSLSGKYQPQHF

v_call: TRBV5-1
j_call: TRBJ1-2
clone_size: NA
cdr3_aa: CASSLVTDGYGYTF

v_call: TRBV18
j_call: TRBJ1-2
clone_size: few
cdr3_aa: CASSPQRDLSGGYGYTF

v_call: TRBV7-2
j_call: TRBJ2-4
clone_size: NA
cdr3_aa: CASSLTGQKNIQYF

v_call: TRBV5-1
j_call: TRBJ2-7
clone_size: NA
cdr3_aa: CASSFSHEQYF

v_call: TRBV6-5
j_call: TRBJ2-1
clone_size: NA
cdr3_aa: CASSPTSGSYNEQFF

v_call: TRBV28
j_call: TRBJ1-5
clone_size: NA
cdr3_aa: CASSPALTYRDSNQPQHF

v_call: TRBV25-1
j_call: TRBJ2-2
clone_size: NA
cdr3_aa: CASSDQMNTGELFF

v_call: TRBV7-9
j_call: TRBJ2-1
clone_size: NA
cdr3_aa: CASSLAETAGGPQFF

v_call: TRBV28
j_call: TRBJ1-4
clone_size: NA
cdr3_aa: CASSGSQGRSNEKLFF

v_call: TRBV28
j_call: TRBJ2-7
clone_size: NA
cdr3_aa: CASSLRGTGGKEQYF

v_call: TRBV27
j_call: TRBJ1-6
clone_size: few
cdr3_aa: CASTPGQFLNSPLHF

v_call: TRBV7-3
j_call: TRBJ1-1
clone_size: NA
cdr3_aa: CASSPTGNTEAFF

v_call: TRBV2
j_call: TRBJ2-7
clone_size: few
cdr3_aa: CASSGQGAGEQYF

v_call: TRBV5-1
j_call: TRBJ2-1
clone_size: NA
cdr3_aa: CASSLQGQGNEQFF

v_call: TRBV13
j_call: TRBJ1-5
clone_size: NA
cdr3_aa: CASSITGSNQPQHF

v_call: TRBV7-9
j_call: TRBJ1-1
clone_size: once
cdr3_aa: CASSRRSGNTEAFF

v_call: TRBV7-6
j_call: TRBJ2-6
clone_size: NA
cdr3_aa: CASSFHSGANVLTF

v_call: TRBV7-8
j_call: TRBJ1-2
clone_size: NA
cdr3_aa: CASSRDRGTYGYTF

v_call: TRBV3-1/TRBV3-2
j_call: TRBJ2-3
clone_size: NA
cdr3_aa: CASSQGKTGMITDTQYF

v_call: TRBV10-3
j_call: TRBJ2-1
clone_size: NA
cdr3_aa: CAISQTSGGSNEQFF

v_call: TRBV6-2/TRBV6-3
j_call: TRBJ2-7
clone_size: NA
cdr3_aa: CASSYPTSGEPSYEQYF

v_call: TRBV6-5
j_call: TRBJ2-2
clone_size: NA
cdr3_aa: CASNISPLGELFF

v_call: TRBV19
j_call: TRBJ1-5
clone_size: once
cdr3_aa: CASSILPARGGNQPQHF

v_call: TRBV28
j_call: TRBJ2-7
clone_size: once
cdr3_aa: CASRGQATYEQYF

v_call: TRBV7-2
j_call: TRBJ1-6
clone_size: few
cdr3_aa: CASSLALRGNSPLHF

v_call: TRBV29-1
j_call: TRBJ2-7
clone_size: NA
cdr3_aa: CSVEGDYLTSYEQYF

v_call: TRBV27
j_call: TRBJ2-1
clone_size: NA
cdr3_aa: CASSRQGELFEQFF